This section outlines one TCR beta chain sequence together with its context. The antigen remains unidentified. Using approximately 200 ng DNA, some 30,000 T cell genomes, the sorted-subset replicate PCRs were run. Only in-frame clones appear in the TCRdb table, and some are missing; sequencing was by immunoSEQ multiplex PCR. The sample has over a million clones, nearly 99% seen once; the top ten hold about 0.45%. The sample originates from a study of shared clonotypes between healthy human individuals. Study context: For every donor, three CD4 naive, three CD4 memory, two CD8 naive and one CD8 memory plates were used. Study observations and caveats: A handful of donors had about 5.1% of their naive CD4 clonotypes in common. Larger richness was generally estimated for naive than memory subsets.

This CDR3 has 17 amino acids. V was clipped by 2 bases and J by 12 bases; unmatched bases: 22. The sample comprised naive CD4+ T cells sorted from blood. Described subset: CD45RA+ positively selected. The clonotype originates from a man aged 30 to 45 in good health. V is TRBV23-1 and J is TRBJ2-7; TRBD1 matches 7 bases. TRBV23-1 is an ORF; its function is uncertain. The CDR3 spells CASSQQGFRQGKIPWYF. The CDR3 region has the DNA TGCGCCAGCAGTCAACAGGGATTTCGACAGGGAAAAATCCCCTGGTACTTC.